What follows are 22 T cell receptor beta chains derived from one specimen sequenced in a study of OX40 agonist ivuxolimab in advanced cancers. Here immunoSEQ multiplex PCR was the method, and the copy in TCRdb shows in-frame clones only, minus some. The sample has 90,000 or so clones; 91% are singletons. The sequencing here drew on CD4+ or CD8+ T cells sorted from blood, taken in a trial of the OX40 agonist ivuxolimab. Every receptor here comes from an adult with an advanced solid tumor such as melanoma, head and neck, liver or kidney cancer.

This sequence joins TRBV7-9 and TRBJ1-6; 10 nucleotides agree with TRBD1. The CDR3 consists of 14 residues. V trimming: 4 bases; J trimming: 10 bases; junction bases outside the gene matches: 4. Germline V gene lookup returns CDR1 SEHNR and CDR2 FQNEAQ (reference sequence). The CDR3 spells CASSSGTGASPLHF. As DNA, the CDR3 is TGTGCCAGCAGCTCTGGGACAGGGGCCTCACCCCTCCACTTT.

V usage is TRBV28 and J usage is TRBJ1-3; a weak D match, TRBD1 (6 bases). This CDR3 contains 16 residues. Trimming took off 6 bases at V and 0 bases at J, with 15 bases between the two ends. Per the germline V gene, CDR1 is MDHEN and CDR2 is SYDVKM. CDR3 nucleotides: TGTGCCAGCAGCCTACTTCACAGGGCCTCTGGAAACACCATATATTTT. Its protein is CASSLLHRASGNTIYF.

J is TRBJ1-3 and V is TRBV27; TRBD1 might be the D (6 bases). Germline CDR1 reads MNHEY; CDR2 reads SMNVEV (reference sequence). The CDR3 is 15 residues long. V lost 5 bases and J lost 0, with 11 bases in between. The CDR3 region is CASSITGYSGNTIYF. The CDR3 DNA reads as TGTGCCAGCAGTATAACAGGGTACTCTGGAAACACCATATATTTT.

The rearrangement joins TRBV5-1 to TRBJ2-1, with TRBD2 matching over 9 bases. The CDR3 length is 16 residues. Germline CDR1 is SGHRS and CDR2 is YFSETQ. The V and J ends lost 0 bases and 9 bases, in that order; junction bases with no gene match: 10. CDR3 DNA: TGCGCCAGCAGCTTGGTTCAGGGAGCGGGAGGTGGTGAGCAGTTCTTC. It yields the protein CASSLVQGAGGGEQFF. The full variable domain, its missing parts supplied by reference TRBV5-1 and TRBJ2-1, is KAGVTQTPRYLIKTRGQQVTLSCSPISGHRSVSWYQQTPGQGLQFLFEYFSETQRNKGNFPGRFSGRQFSNSRSEMNVSTLELGDSALYLCASSLVQGAGGGEQFFGPGTRLTVL.

With regard to this clone: Within the sample, other DNA sequences also encode this same CDR3. This chain uses TRBV5-1 with TRBJ1-2; D is uncertain. In germline, CDR1 is SGHRS, CDR2 YFSETQ. V was clipped by 0 bases and J by 3 bases, with 6 bases between them. There are 13 residues in the CDR3. The CDR3 here is CASSLGGDYGYTF. As DNA, the CDR3 is TGCGCCAGCAGCTTGGGCGGGGACTATGGCTACACCTTC. Combining the CDR3 with reference TRBV5-1 and TRBJ1-2 gives the whole variable domain KAGVTQTPRYLIKTRGQQVTLSCSPISGHRSVSWYQQTPGQGLQFLFEYFSETQRNKGNFPGRFSGRQFSNSRSEMNVSTLELGDSALYLCASSLGGDYGYTFGSGTRLTVV.

The table lists this clone with a count of one. The gene calls are TRBV11-3 and TRBJ1-3; TRBD1 aligns across 9 bases. V gave up 5 bases and J gave up 2 bases; unmatched junction bases: 4. Germline V gene sequence: CDR1 SGHNT, CDR2 YENEEA. The CDR3 is 15 amino acids. The CDR3 sequence: CASSRTGGTGNTIYF. In DNA form, the CDR3 reads TGTGCCAGCAGCCGAACAGGGGGCACTGGAAACACCATATATTTT.

V gene TRBV7-9 combines with J gene TRBJ2-1; D is undetermined. Trimming took 2 bases from V and 8 from J, leaving 7 bases between them. The V gene's germline CDR1 is SEHNR and CDR2 FQNEAQ (reference sequence). This CDR3 region has 12 residues. The CDR3 sequence: CASSLFLDEQFF. CDR3 bases: TGTGCCAGCAGCTTATTTCTGGATGAGCAGTTCTTC.

The rearrangement uses TRBV11-3 and TRBJ2-3, with D possibly being TRBD2 (7 bases). The CDR3 is 17 residues long. Trimming removed 1 base at V and 2 bases at J, with 16 bases between. Germline V lookup: CDR1 SGHNT, CDR2 YENEEA. The CDR3, as DNA: TGTGCCAGCAGCTTAGCTGTGGGGGGGCCCAACACAGATACGCAGTATTTT. Its translation: CASSLAVGGPNTDTQYF.

The chain links TRBV7-9 to TRBJ2-7; D remains unclear. There are 13 residues in the CDR3. Deletions cut 2 bases from V and 4 bases from J, with 9 bases between. From germline, CDR1 is SEHNR and CDR2 FQNEAQ (reference sequence). The chain's CDR3 is CASSLWTEYEQYF. The CDR3 DNA sequence: TGTGCCAGCAGCTTATGGACGGAATACGAGCAGTACTTC.

V gene TRBV7-2 combines with J gene TRBJ2-2; perhaps TRBD1 as D (5 bases). Germline CDR1 SGHTA, CDR2 FQGNSA. Deletions cut 6 bases from V and 2 bases from J, with 7 bases between. The length of the CDR3 is 13 residues. Written as DNA, the CDR3 is TGTGCCAGCAGACAGGTTAACACCGGGGAGCTGTTTTTT. This codes for CASRQVNTGELFF.

CDR3 nucleotide sequence: TGTGCCATCAGTGAGAGTGGGATAGGGGGAGGGCAGCCCCAGCATTTT. Its protein is CAISESGIGGGQPQHF. V is TRBV10-3 and J is TRBJ1-5; maybe TRBD1 (6 bases). This CDR3 region has 16 residues. Trimming removed 2 bases from V and 7 bases from J, with 18 bases in between. CDR1 is ENHRY, CDR2 SYGVKD, per germline.

The rearrangement joins TRBV30 to TRBJ2-7, with D tentatively TRBD2 (6 bases). Trimming pared 0 bases from V and 2 bases from J, leaving 14 bases between. Germline lookup yields CDR1 GTSNPN and CDR2 SVGIG (reference sequence). The CDR3 has 15 amino acids. The CDR3 reads CAWSVRAGSPYEQYF. CDR3 in DNA: TGTGCCTGGAGTGTACGAGCCGGGAGCCCCTACGAGCAGTACTTC. Full variable domain (outside the CDR3, taken from reference TRBV30 and TRBJ2-7): SQTIHQWPATLVQPVGSPLSLECTVEGTSNPNLYWYRQAAGRGLQLLFYSVGIGQISSEVPQNLSASRPQDRQFILSSKKLLLSDSGFYLCAWSVRAGSPYEQYFGPGTRLTVT.

This rearrangement joins TRBV9 to TRBJ2-7; 13 bases align to TRBD2. The CDR3 loop spans 15 amino acids. The germline CDR1 and CDR2 sequences are SGDLS and YYNGEE. The ends lost 4 bases at V and 7 bases at J; junction bases unmatched: 8. The CDR3 reads CASSFGLAGVKEQYF. For the CDR3, the DNA is TGTGCCAGCAGCTTTGGACTAGCGGGAGTGAAAGAGCAGTACTTC.

The rearrangement joins TRBV5-4 to TRBJ2-7; D is ambiguous. V dropped 4 bases and J dropped 7 bases, with 12 bases sitting between them. The V gene's germline CDR1 is SGHNT and CDR2 YYREEE (reference sequence). This CDR3 contains 12 residues. CDR3 sequence (DNA): TGTGCCAGCAGCCCCGACCGAGTGGAGCAGTACTTC. Its translation is CASSPDRVEQYF.

The V gene is TRBV9, the J gene TRBJ2-3; 8 bases align to TRBD2. The CDR3 is made up of 17 amino acids. The germline V gene has CDR1 SGDLS and CDR2 YYNGEE. V lost 4 bases, J lost 3 bases, and 13 bases stayed unmatched. Here the CDR3 DNA reads TGTGCCAGCAGCCCAAGCGGGAGTAGAGGTGAAACAGATACGCAGTATTTT. It is translated as CASSPSGSRGETDTQYF.

The chain has TRBV14 and TRBJ2-5, with 9 bases that match TRBD1. Germline CDR1 reads SGHDN; CDR2 reads FVKESK. CDR3 length: 15 amino acids. With 4 bases clipped from V and 5 bases from J, the junction kept 8 bases outside the gene matches. DNA for the CDR3: TGTGCCAGCAGCCTTACAGGGGGCCTGTGGGAGACCCAGTACTTC. The encoded protein is CASSLTGGLWETQYF.

The CDR3 DNA reads TGTGCCAGCACCCCTCAGGTCACGGAAAAACTGTTTTTT. Its translation is CASTPQVTEKLFF. This chain joins TRBV7-2 and TRBJ1-4; the D is unclear. Per the germline V gene, CDR1 is SGHTA and CDR2 is FQGNSA. V lost 7 bases and J 8 bases, leaving 14 bases between the germline ends. The CDR3 totals 13 residues.

This rearrangement joins TRBV27 to TRBJ2-6; D is unclear. Trimming pared 6 bases from V and 5 bases from J, leaving 8 bases between. The CDR3 runs to 13 residues. Per the germline V gene, CDR1 is MNHEY and CDR2 is SMNVEV (reference sequence). CDR3 coding DNA: TGTGCCAGCAGCCCCCTTCGGGCCAACGTCCTGACTTTC. It encodes CASSPLRANVLTF.

The CDR3 DNA follows: TGTGCCAGCAGCGTAGGTCCGGGGCCAGTCTACGAGCAGTACTTC. The encoded protein is CASSVGPGPVYEQYF. The genes are TRBV9 and TRBJ2-7; D possibly matches TRBD1 or TRBD2 (5 bases each). This CDR3 has 15 residues. The V and J ends lost 0 bases and 3 bases respectively, with 13 bases between them. Germline V gene sequence: CDR1 SGDLS, CDR2 YYNGEE.

The chain uses TRBV7-2 and TRBJ1-1, with D maybe TRBD1 (5 bases). The germline V gene encodes CDR1 SGHTA and CDR2 FQGNSA. V was cut by 5 bases and J by 4 bases, with 17 bases left in between. The length of the CDR3 is 15 residues. The CDR3 reads CASSQGVGRVTEAFF. The CDR3 DNA sequence: TGTGCCAGCAGCCAGGGAGTGGGGCGGGTCACTGAAGCTTTCTTT.

This clone has just one count. The J gene is TRBJ2-7, the V gene TRBV30, with D possibly matching TRBD1 (6 bases). V shed 2 bases and J shed 0 bases, with 11 bases lying between them. There are 14 residues in the CDR3. CDR1 is GTSNPN, CDR2 SVGIG, per germline (reference sequence). The CDR3 protein is CAWSLGHNSYEQYF. DNA of the CDR3: TGTGCCTGGAGTTTGGGACACAACTCCTACGAGCAGTACTTC.

In this sample, this clone turned up a few times. The chain combines TRBV29-1 with TRBJ2-1, with a possible D match to TRBD2 (5 bases). Germline V gene lookup returns CDR1 SQVTM and CDR2 ANQGSEA. Trimming removed 5 bases at V and 5 bases at J, with 10 bases between. The CDR3 contains 12 residues. DNA of the CDR3: TGCAGCGTTAGGAGGCCCAACAATGAGCAGTTCTTC. This codes for CSVRRPNNEQFF.